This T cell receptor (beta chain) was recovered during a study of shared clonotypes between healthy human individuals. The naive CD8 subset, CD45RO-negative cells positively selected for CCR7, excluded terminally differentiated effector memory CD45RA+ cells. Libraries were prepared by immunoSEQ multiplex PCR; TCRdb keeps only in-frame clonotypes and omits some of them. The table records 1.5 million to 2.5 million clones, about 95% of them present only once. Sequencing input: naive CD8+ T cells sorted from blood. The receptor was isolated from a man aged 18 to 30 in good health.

DNA for the CDR3: TGTGCCAGCAGCCCATCTAGCGGGGACTTCCAAGAGACCCAGTACTTC. Protein sequence: CASSPSSGDFQETQYF. The chain has TRBV27 and TRBJ2-5, with 9 bases aligning to TRBD2. The V segment lost 6 bases and the J segment 1 base; nucleotides outside the gene matches: 9. The CDR3 is 16 amino acids. Germline CDR1 and CDR2: MNHEY and SMNVEV (reference sequence).